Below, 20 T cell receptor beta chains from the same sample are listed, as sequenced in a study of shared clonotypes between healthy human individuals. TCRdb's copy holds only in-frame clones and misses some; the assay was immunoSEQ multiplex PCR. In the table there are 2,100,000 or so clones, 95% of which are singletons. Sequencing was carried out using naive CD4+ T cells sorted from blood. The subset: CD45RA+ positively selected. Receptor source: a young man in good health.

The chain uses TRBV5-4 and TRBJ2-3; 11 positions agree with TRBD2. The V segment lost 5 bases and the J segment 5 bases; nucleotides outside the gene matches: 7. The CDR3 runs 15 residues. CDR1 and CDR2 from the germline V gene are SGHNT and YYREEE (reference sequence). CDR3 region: CASRLSGGAVDTQYF. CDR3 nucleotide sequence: TGTGCCAGCAGGCTTAGCGGGGGGGCCGTAGATACGCAGTATTTT.

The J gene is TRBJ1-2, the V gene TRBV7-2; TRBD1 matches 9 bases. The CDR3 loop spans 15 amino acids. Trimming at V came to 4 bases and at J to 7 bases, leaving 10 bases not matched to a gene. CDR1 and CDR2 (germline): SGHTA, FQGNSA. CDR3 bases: TGTGCCAGCAGCTCCTACTCCGGGACAGGGCTTGGCTACACCTTC. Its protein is CASSSYSGTGLGYTF.

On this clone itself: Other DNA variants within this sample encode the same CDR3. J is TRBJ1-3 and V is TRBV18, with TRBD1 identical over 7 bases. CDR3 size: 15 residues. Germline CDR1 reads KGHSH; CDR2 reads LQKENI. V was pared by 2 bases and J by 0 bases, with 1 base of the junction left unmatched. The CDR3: CASSPGQDSGNTIYF. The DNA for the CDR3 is TGTGCCAGCTCACCAGGACAGGACTCTGGAAACACCATATATTTT. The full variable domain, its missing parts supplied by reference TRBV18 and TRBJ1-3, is NAGVMQNPRHLVRRRGQEARLRCSPMKGHSHVYWYRQLPEEGLKFMVYLQKENIIDESGMPKERFSAEFPKEGPSILRIQQVVRGDSAAYFCASSPGQDSGNTIYFGEGSWLTVV.

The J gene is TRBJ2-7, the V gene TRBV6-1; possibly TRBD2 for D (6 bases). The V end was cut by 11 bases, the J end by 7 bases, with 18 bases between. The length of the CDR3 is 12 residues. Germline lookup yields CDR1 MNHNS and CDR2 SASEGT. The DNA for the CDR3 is TGTGCCGGGGGGACCGGGGCGAGGGAGCAGTACTTC. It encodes CAGGTGAREQYF.

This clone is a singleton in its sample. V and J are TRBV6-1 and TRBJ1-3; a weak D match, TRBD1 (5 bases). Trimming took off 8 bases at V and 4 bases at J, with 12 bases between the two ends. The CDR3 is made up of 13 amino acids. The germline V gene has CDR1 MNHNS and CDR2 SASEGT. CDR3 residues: CASGGRGGNTIYF. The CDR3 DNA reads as TGTGCCAGCGGTGGACGGGGGGGAAACACCATATATTTT.

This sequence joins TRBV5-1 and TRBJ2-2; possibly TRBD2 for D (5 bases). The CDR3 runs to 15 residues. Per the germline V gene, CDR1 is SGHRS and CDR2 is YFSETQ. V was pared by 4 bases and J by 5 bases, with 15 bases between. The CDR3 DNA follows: TGCGCCAGCAGCCCAATAAGAGGGTCGACCGGGGAGCTGTTTTTT. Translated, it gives CASSPIRGSTGELFF.

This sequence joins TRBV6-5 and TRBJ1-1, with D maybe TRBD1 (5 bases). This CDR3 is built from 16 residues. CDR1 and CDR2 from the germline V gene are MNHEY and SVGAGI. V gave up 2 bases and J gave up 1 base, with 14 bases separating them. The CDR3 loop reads CASSYGQGLRNTEAFF. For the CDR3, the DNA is TGTGCCAGCAGTTACGGCCAGGGATTACGGAACACTGAAGCTTTCTTT.

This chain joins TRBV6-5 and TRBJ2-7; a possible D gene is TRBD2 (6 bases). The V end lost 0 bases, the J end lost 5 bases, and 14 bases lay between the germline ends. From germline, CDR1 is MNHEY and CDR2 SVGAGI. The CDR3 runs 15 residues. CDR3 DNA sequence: TGTGCCAGCAGTTACTCCGGGGGAAAAACAAACGAGCAGTACTTC. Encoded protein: CASSYSGGKTNEQYF.

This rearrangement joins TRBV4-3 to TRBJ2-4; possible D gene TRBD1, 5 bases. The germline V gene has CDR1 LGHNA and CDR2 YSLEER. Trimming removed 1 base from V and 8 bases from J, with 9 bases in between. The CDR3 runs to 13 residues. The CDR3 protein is CASSQARDDIQYF. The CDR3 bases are TGCGCCAGCAGCCAAGCCAGGGATGACATTCAGTACTTC.

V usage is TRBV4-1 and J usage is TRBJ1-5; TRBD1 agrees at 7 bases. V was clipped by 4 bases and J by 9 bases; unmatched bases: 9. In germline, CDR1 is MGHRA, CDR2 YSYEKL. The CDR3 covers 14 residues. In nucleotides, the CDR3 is TGCGCCAGCAGCCCCGGACAGGCCTTGAGGCCCCAGCATTTT. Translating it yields CASSPGQALRPQHF.

Written as DNA, the CDR3 is TGTGCCAGCAGTTACGGTCTAGCGGGCCACAATGAGCAGTTCTTC. Amino acid sequence: CASSYGLAGHNEQFF. V is TRBV6-5 and J is TRBJ2-1; the match to TRBD2 covers 8 bases. Trimming cost V 2 bases and J 5 bases; bases outside gene matches: 5. The CDR3 length is 15 residues. CDR1 MNHEY and CDR2 SVGAGI come from the germline V gene.

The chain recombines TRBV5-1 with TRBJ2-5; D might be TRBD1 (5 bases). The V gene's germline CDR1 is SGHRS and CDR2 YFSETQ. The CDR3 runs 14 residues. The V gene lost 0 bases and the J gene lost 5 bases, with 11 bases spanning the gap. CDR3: CASSLVRQGETQYF. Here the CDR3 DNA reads TGCGCCAGCAGCTTGGTTCGGCAGGGTGAGACCCAGTACTTC.

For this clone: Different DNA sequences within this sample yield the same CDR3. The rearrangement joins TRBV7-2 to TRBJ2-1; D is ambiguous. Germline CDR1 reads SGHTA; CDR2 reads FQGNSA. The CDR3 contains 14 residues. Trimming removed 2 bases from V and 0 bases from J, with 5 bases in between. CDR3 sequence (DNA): TGTGCCAGCAGCTTATCCAGCTCCTACAATGAGCAGTTCTTC. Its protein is CASSLSSSYNEQFF.

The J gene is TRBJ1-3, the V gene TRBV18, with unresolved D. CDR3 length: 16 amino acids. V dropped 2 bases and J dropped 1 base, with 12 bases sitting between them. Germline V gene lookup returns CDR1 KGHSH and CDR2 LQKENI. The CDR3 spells CASSPAAKPSGNTIYF. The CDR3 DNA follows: TGTGCCAGCTCACCAGCCGCGAAACCTTCTGGAAACACCATATATTTT.

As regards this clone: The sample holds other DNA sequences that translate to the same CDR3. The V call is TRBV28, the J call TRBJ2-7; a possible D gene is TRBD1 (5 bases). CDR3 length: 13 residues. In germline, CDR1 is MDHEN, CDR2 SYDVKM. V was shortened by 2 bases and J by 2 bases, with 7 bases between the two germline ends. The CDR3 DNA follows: TGTGCCAGCAGTTTAACAGGAACCTACGAGCAGTACTTC. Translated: CASSLTGTYEQYF. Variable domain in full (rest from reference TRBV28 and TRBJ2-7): DVKVTQSSRYLVKRTGEKVFLECVQDMDHENMFWYRQDPGLGLRLIYFSYDVKMKEKGDIPEGYSVSREKKERFSLILESASTNQTSMYLCASSLTGTYEQYFGPGTRLTVT.

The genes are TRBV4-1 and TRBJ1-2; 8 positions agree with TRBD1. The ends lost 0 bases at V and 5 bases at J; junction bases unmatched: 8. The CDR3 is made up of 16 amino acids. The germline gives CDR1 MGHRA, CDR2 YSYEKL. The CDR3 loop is CASSQDMVDRAYGYTF. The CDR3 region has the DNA TGCGCCAGCAGCCAAGATATGGTGGACAGGGCATATGGCTACACCTTC.

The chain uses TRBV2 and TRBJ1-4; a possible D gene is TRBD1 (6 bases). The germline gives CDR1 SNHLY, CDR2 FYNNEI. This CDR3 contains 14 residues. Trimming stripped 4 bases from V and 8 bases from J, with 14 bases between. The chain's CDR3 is CASSVVGALEKLFF. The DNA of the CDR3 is TGTGCCAGCAGTGTGGTGGGGGCATTGGAAAAACTGTTTTTT.

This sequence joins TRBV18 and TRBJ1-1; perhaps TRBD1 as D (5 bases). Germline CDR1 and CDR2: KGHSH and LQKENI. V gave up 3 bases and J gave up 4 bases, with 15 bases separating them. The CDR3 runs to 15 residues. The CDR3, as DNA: TGTGCCAGCTCACCCCTAGACTCCGGGGGCACTGAAGCTTTCTTT. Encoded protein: CASSPLDSGGTEAFF.

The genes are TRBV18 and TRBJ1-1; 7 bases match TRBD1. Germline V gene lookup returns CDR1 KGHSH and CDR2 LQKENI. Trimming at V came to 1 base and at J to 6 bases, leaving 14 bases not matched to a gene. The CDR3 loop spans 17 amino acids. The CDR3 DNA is TGTGCCAGCTCACCACGGGTGGGGACAGACGGACGGTCTGAAGCTTTCTTT. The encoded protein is CASSPRVGTDGRSEAFF.

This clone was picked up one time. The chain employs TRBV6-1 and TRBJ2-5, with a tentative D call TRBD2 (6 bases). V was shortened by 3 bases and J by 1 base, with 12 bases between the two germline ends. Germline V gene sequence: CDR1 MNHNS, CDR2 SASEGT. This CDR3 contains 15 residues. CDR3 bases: TGTGCCAGCAGTGATTTCCCCGGGGGCCAAGAGACCCAGTACTTC. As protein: CASSDFPGGQETQYF.